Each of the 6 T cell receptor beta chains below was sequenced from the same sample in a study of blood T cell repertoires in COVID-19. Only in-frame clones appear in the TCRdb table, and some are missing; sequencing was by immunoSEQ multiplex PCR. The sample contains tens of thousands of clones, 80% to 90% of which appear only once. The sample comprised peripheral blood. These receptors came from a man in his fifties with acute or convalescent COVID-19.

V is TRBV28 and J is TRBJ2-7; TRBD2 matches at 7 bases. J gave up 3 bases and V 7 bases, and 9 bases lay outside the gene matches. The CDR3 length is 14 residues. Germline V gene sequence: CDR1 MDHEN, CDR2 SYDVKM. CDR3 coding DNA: TGTGCCAGCAACACTCTAGCGGAGGGCTACGAGCAGTACTTC. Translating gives CASNTLAEGYEQYF.

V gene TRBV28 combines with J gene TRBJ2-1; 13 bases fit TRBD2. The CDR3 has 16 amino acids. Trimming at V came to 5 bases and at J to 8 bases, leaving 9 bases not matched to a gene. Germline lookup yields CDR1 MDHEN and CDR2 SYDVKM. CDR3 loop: CASSPRTSGSSDEQFF. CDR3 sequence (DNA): TGTGCCAGCAGTCCCCGGACTAGCGGGAGCTCGGATGAGCAGTTCTTC.

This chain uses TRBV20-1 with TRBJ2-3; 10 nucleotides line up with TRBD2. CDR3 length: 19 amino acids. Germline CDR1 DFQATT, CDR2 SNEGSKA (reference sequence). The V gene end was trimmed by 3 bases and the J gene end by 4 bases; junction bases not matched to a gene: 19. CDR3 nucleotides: TGCAGTGCTAGTGCCCCCAGCGGGGGGGGGATTATATGGGCAGATACGCAGTATTTT. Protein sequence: CSASAPSGGGIIWADTQYF.

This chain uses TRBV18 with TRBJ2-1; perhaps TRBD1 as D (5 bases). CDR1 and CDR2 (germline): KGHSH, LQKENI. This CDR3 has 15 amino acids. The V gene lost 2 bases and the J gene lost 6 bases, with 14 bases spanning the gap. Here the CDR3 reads CASSPETDAPNEQFF. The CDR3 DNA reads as TGTGCCAGCTCACCAGAGACAGACGCCCCCAATGAGCAGTTCTTC.

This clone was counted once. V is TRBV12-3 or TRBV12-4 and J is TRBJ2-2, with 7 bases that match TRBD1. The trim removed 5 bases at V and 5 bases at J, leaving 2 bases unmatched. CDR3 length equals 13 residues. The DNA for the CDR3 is TGTGCCAGCAGTCTGACAGGGACCGGGGAGCTGTTTTTT. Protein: CASSLTGTGELFF.

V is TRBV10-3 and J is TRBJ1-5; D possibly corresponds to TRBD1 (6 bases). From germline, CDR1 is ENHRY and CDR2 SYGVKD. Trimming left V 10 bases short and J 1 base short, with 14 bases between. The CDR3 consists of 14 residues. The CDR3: CATQQGVSNQPQHF. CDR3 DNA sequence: TGTGCCACCCAACAGGGCGTAAGCAATCAGCCCCAGCATTTT.